Below, 27 T cell receptor beta chains from the same sample are listed, as sequenced in a study of blood T cell repertoires in COVID-19. Assay used: immunoSEQ multiplex PCR; TCRdb lists only in-frame clones, some missing. The data contain a few hundred thousand clones, approximately 88% of them singletons. Sequencing was performed on peripheral blood. Receptors were obtained from a man between 18 and 29 years old who had recovered from COVID-19.

The chain employs TRBV10-3 and TRBJ2-2, with a tentative D call TRBD1 (6 bases). This CDR3 comprises 17 residues. Looked up from germline, CDR1 is ENHRY and CDR2 is SYGVKD. The V gene lost 5 bases and the J gene lost 1 base, with 17 bases spanning the gap. The CDR3 spells CAISKLVDSRNTGELFF. The CDR3 DNA is TGTGCCATCAGTAAACTAGTGGACAGCAGGAACACCGGGGAGCTGTTTTTT.

The chain carries TRBV9 and TRBJ1-5, with 8 bases matching TRBD1. The CDR3 is 15 amino acids. Germline V CDR1 and CDR2: SGDLS, YYNGEE. J gave up 7 bases and V 5 bases, and 11 bases lay outside the gene matches. The CDR3 DNA follows: TGTGCCAGCAGTCCAACAGGGGGGGGCGGGCAGCCCCAGCATTTT. Translated, it gives CASSPTGGGGQPQHF.

The chain joins TRBV19 to TRBJ2-2; TRBD1 agrees at 10 bases. Germline CDR1 reads LNHDA; CDR2 reads SQIVND (reference sequence). This CDR3 has 16 amino acids. V gave up 1 base and J gave up 3 bases; unmatched junction bases: 2. The CDR3: CASSIGDRGYTGELFF. DNA for the CDR3: TGTGCCAGTAGTATAGGGGACAGGGGATACACCGGGGAGCTGTTTTTT. The variable domain in full, with the rest retrieved from reference TRBV19 and TRBJ2-2, is DGGITQSPKYLFRKEGQNVTLSCEQNLNHDAMYWYRQDPGQGLRLIYYSQIVNDFQKGDIAEGYSVSREKKESFPLTVTSAQKNPTAFYLCASSIGDRGYTGELFFGEGSRLTVL.

The J gene is TRBJ2-5, the V gene TRBV7-9, with TRBD2 as a possible D gene (7 bases). Germline V gene sequence: CDR1 SEHNR, CDR2 FQNEAQ (reference sequence). This CDR3 contains 16 residues. Trimming removed 2 bases at V and 5 bases at J, with 18 bases between. Written as DNA, the CDR3 is TGTGCCAGCAGCTTAAGCGGGCCGGGGGGCGGTGAGACCCAGTACTTC. Protein sequence: CASSLSGPGGGETQYF. Complete variable domain (other parts from reference TRBV7-9 and TRBJ2-5): DTGVSQNPRHKITKRGQNVTFRCDPISEHNRLYWYRQTLGQGPEFLTYFQNEAQLEKSRLLSDRFSAERPKGSFSTLEIQRTEQGDSAMYLCASSLSGPGGGETQYFGPGTRLLVL.

The chain employs TRBV29-1 and TRBJ1-1; D is perhaps TRBD1 (5 bases). With 8 bases removed from V and 2 bases from J, the gap between germline ends came to 15 bases. The V gene's germline CDR1 is SQVTM and CDR2 ANQGSEA. CDR3 size: 13 residues. The CDR3 is CSSTGWGNTEAFF. CDR3 sequence (DNA): TGCAGCTCTACAGGTTGGGGAAACACTGAAGCTTTCTTT.

This sequence joins TRBV19 and TRBJ1-1, with 7 bases aligning to TRBD1. The V gene's germline CDR1 is LNHDA and CDR2 SQIVND (reference sequence). The CDR3 runs 14 residues. CDR3: CAIVRDSPSPEAFF. CDR3 DNA: TGTGCTATAGTTAGGGACAGCCCAAGCCCTGAAGCTTTCTTT.

The gene calls are TRBV9 and TRBJ2-7, with 7 positions matching TRBD1. This CDR3 has 14 amino acids. Trimming cost V 2 bases and J 0 bases; bases outside gene matches: 2. The V gene's germline CDR1 is SGDLS and CDR2 YYNGEE. In DNA, the CDR3 is TGTGCCAGCAGCGTTGACAGGGACTCCTACGAGCAGTACTTC. Protein sequence: CASSVDRDSYEQYF.

The sample holds one count of this clone. This chain links TRBV18 with TRBJ1-4; 11 bases align to TRBD1. V lost 8 bases to trimming and J lost 0 bases; unmatched junction nucleotides: 11. The germline CDR1 and CDR2 sequences are KGHSH and LQKENI. This CDR3 is built from 18 residues. CDR3 amino acids: CASQGRDRGTSTNEKLFF. In DNA form, the CDR3 reads TGTGCCAGCCAAGGCCGGGACAGGGGGACCTCAACTAATGAAAAACTGTTTTTT.

CDR3 in DNA: TGTGCCAGTTCAACAGGGCGATCCCACGAGCAGTACTTC. This sequence encodes CASSTGRSHEQYF. This sequence joins TRBV27 and TRBJ2-7; TRBD1 is a possible D gene (6 bases). Germline V lookup: CDR1 MNHEY, CDR2 SMNVEV (reference sequence). This CDR3 is 13 amino acids long. V was cut by 9 bases and J by 5 bases, with 17 bases left in between.

V gene TRBV7-9 combines with J gene TRBJ1-1, with 8 bases identical to TRBD1. The CDR3 consists of 16 residues. The germline V gene encodes CDR1 SEHNR and CDR2 FQNEAQ (reference sequence). V gave up 2 bases and J gave up 1 base; unmatched junction bases: 6. The CDR3: CASSLTPGQGNTEAFF. The CDR3 region has the DNA TGTGCCAGCAGCTTAACGCCCGGACAGGGGAACACTGAAGCTTTCTTT.

This chain joins TRBV5-8 and TRBJ1-5; the D gene is possibly TRBD1 (6 bases). The germline V and J ends were trimmed by 0 bases and 14 bases, with 12 bases remaining between them. The CDR3 is 12 residues long. Germline values: CDR1 SGHTS, CDR2 YDEGEE. CDR3 bases: TGTGCCAGCAGCTTGGATAGGGGGAGTAAGCATTTT. This codes for CASSLDRGSKHF.

V gene TRBV27 combines with J gene TRBJ2-7; D possibly corresponds to TRBD1 (6 bases). This CDR3 comprises 15 residues. Trimming took 1 base from V and 2 from J, leaving 12 bases between them. The germline V gene has CDR1 MNHEY and CDR2 SMNVEV (reference sequence). CDR3 coding DNA: TGTGCCAGCAGTTTATTAACAGGGAATGCCTACGAGCAGTACTTC. Protein sequence: CASSLLTGNAYEQYF.

The V and J genes are TRBV6-5 and TRBJ1-5, with D unresolved. V lost 0 bases and J 4 bases, leaving 10 bases between the germline ends. CDR1 and CDR2 from the germline V gene are MNHEY and SVGAGI. The CDR3 consists of 15 residues. Written as DNA, the CDR3 is TGTGCCAGCAGTTACTCACCGGGAAATAATCAGCCCCAGCATTTT. It encodes CASSYSPGNNQPQHF.

This clone came up once. The chain carries TRBV18 and TRBJ1-2; possible D gene TRBD1, 5 bases. Trimming stripped 2 bases from V and 3 bases from J, with 13 bases between. The germline CDR1 and CDR2 sequences are KGHSH and LQKENI. CDR3 length equals 15 residues. The CDR3 is CASSPNGAIYYGYTF. CDR3 bases: TGTGCCAGCTCACCAAATGGGGCGATCTACTATGGCTACACCTTC. Complete variable domain (other parts from reference TRBV18 and TRBJ1-2): NAGVMQNPRHLVRRRGQEARLRCSPMKGHSHVYWYRQLPEEGLKFMVYLQKENIIDESGMPKERFSAEFPKEGPSILRIQQVVRGDSAAYFCASSPNGAIYYGYTFGSGTRLTVV.

Remarks on this clone: Different DNA sequences within this sample yield the same CDR3. The genes are TRBV18 and TRBJ2-2; 9 bases match TRBD2. Looked up from germline, CDR1 is KGHSH and CDR2 is LQKENI. V dropped 3 bases and J dropped 1; count of bases not matched to a gene: 0. The CDR3 is made up of 15 amino acids. CDR3 DNA: TGTGCCAGCTCACCTAGCGGGAGGAACACCGGGGAGCTGTTTTTT. This gives the protein CASSPSGRNTGELFF. The variable domain in full, with the rest retrieved from reference TRBV18 and TRBJ2-2, is NAGVMQNPRHLVRRRGQEARLRCSPMKGHSHVYWYRQLPEEGLKFMVYLQKENIIDESGMPKERFSAEFPKEGPSILRIQQVVRGDSAAYFCASSPSGRNTGELFFGEGSRLTVL.

In DNA form, the CDR3 reads TGTGCCAGCGCCAAGGGGCTAAACAATGAGCAGTTCTTC. Residues: CASAKGLNNEQFF. V is TRBV5-4 and J is TRBJ2-1, with a possible D match to TRBD1 (5 bases). V was clipped by 7 bases and J by 5 bases, with 13 bases between them. The CDR3 runs to 13 residues. Germline CDR1 is SGHNT and CDR2 is YYREEE (reference sequence).

This chain uses TRBV11-2 with TRBJ1-1, with D perhaps matching TRBD1 (5 bases). V lost 2 bases and J lost 7, with 20 bases in between. The CDR3 length is 16 residues. Germline assignment: CDR1 SGHAT and CDR2 FQNNGV. The CDR3 loop is CASSLNRGLGAFEAFF. In DNA, the CDR3 is TGTGCCAGCAGCTTAAATAGGGGACTGGGAGCTTTTGAAGCTTTCTTT.

This clone was observed a single time. The sample holds other DNA sequences that translate to the same CDR3. The chain employs TRBV2 and TRBJ1-4; 9 bases map to TRBD1. V shed 6 bases, J shed 6 bases, and the junction held 5 bases outside the gene matches. Germline lookup yields CDR1 SNHLY and CDR2 FYNNEI. The length of the CDR3 is 14 residues. The CDR3 region is CASSSDRGDEKLFF. The CDR3 region has the DNA TGTGCCAGCAGCTCGGACAGGGGAGATGAAAAACTGTTTTTT. The variable domain in full, with the rest retrieved from reference TRBV2 and TRBJ1-4, is EPEVTQTPSHQVTQMGQEVILRCVPISNHLYFYWYRQILGQKVEFLVSFYNNEISEKSEIFDDQFSVERPDGSNFTLKIRSTKLEDSAMYFCASSSDRGDEKLFFGSGTQLSVL.

In regard to this clone: Within the sample, other DNA sequences also encode this same CDR3. The chain employs TRBV20-1 and TRBJ1-2; unclear D gene. Germline V lookup: CDR1 DFQATT, CDR2 SNEGSKA (reference sequence). The germline V and J ends were trimmed by 3 bases and 7 bases, with 9 bases remaining between them. The CDR3 runs 11 residues. The CDR3 bases are TGCAGTGCTAGCTCAGGTGGTGGCTACACCTTC. This translates into CSASSGGGYTF.

With respect to this clone: The sample has other DNA sequences that encode this CDR3 too. V gene TRBV12-3 or TRBV12-4 combines with J gene TRBJ2-7; TRBD2 is a possible D gene (6 bases). The CDR3 has 12 residues. V lost 2 bases, J lost 7 bases, and 9 bases lay in between. Here the CDR3 reads CASSLIGGEQYF. Here the CDR3 DNA reads TGTGCCAGCAGTTTAATCGGAGGGGAGCAGTACTTC.

This clone appeared once. V and J are TRBV5-6 and TRBJ1-6, with D perhaps TRBD1 (5 bases). Trimming removed 2 bases at V and 0 bases at J, with 12 bases between. The CDR3 length is 17 residues. Looked up from germline, CDR1 is SGHDT and CDR2 is YYEEEE. The CDR3 loop reads CASSFSRQSSYNSPLHF. CDR3 bases: TGTGCCAGCAGCTTTAGTCGACAGAGCTCCTATAATTCACCCCTCCACTTT.

The chain has TRBV18 and TRBJ1-5, with 7 bases that match TRBD1. Germline CDR1 and CDR2: KGHSH and LQKENI. This CDR3 is 14 amino acids long. Losses at the gene ends were 5 bases for V and 5 bases for J; bases not matched to a gene: 6. Here the CDR3 reads CASSGWTGDQPQHF. For the CDR3, the DNA is TGTGCCAGCTCAGGATGGACAGGTGATCAGCCCCAGCATTTT.

The chain links TRBV3-1 (or the pseudogene TRBV3-2) to TRBJ1-2, with 11 bases identical to TRBD1. Germline V gives CDR1 LGHDT, CDR2 YNNKEL (reference sequence). The J segment lost 6 bases and the V segment lost 0 bases, leaving 6 bases of the junction unmatched. The CDR3 is 16 amino acids. The CDR3 nucleotides read TGTGCCAGCAGCCAAGATCGGACAGGGGGCCTGGATGGCTACACCTTC. Translation gives CASSQDRTGGLDGYTF.

V is TRBV7-2 and J is TRBJ1-1; D unclear. The CDR3 has 13 amino acids. Germline V gene data show CDR1 as SGHTA and CDR2 as FQGNSA. Trimming stripped 1 base from V and 8 bases from J, with 11 bases between. CDR3 in DNA: TGTGCCAGCAGCTTAGGTCTTACTGCGGAAGCTTTCTTT. Amino acids: CASSLGLTAEAFF.

This clone was found a few times. The rearrangement links TRBV19 to TRBJ2-7; 13 nucleotides match TRBD2. The germline gives CDR1 LNHDA, CDR2 SQIVND (reference sequence). V lost 3 bases to trimming and J lost 2 bases; unmatched junction nucleotides: 1. This CDR3 has 15 amino acids. DNA for the CDR3: TGTGCCAGTAGTATGACTAGCGGGGGGCCCTACGAGCAGTACTTC. This sequence encodes CASSMTSGGPYEQYF.

This sequence joins TRBV5-3 and TRBJ2-7; a possible D gene is TRBD1 (5 bases). TRBV5-3 is noted as an ORF with a role that remains uncertain. The CDR3 extends over 17 amino acids. The V gene lost 4 bases and the J gene lost 0 bases, with 20 bases spanning the gap. CDR3: CARSSITGPLASYEQYF. The CDR3 DNA sequence: TGTGCCAGAAGCAGCATCACAGGACCACTCGCCTCCTACGAGCAGTACTTC.

The rearrangement joins TRBV28 to TRBJ1-2, with D possibly matching TRBD1 (5 bases). Germline V lookup: CDR1 MDHEN, CDR2 SYDVKM. The CDR3 has 12 residues. With 6 bases removed from V and 6 bases from J, the gap between germline ends came to 11 bases. CDR3 loop: CASRKGYHGYTF. CDR3 sequence (DNA): TGTGCCAGCAGAAAGGGGTACCATGGCTACACCTTC.